Listed below are T cell receptor beta chains from one sample, sequenced in a study of cytomegalovirus exposure and HLA in healthy donors. Some clones are missing from TCRdb's copy, which holds only in-frame ones; the method was immunoSEQ multiplex PCR. The sample shows over 120,000 clones, 9.7% of them seen only once. The sequenced sample was PBMCs. The receptors stem from a man aged 45-65 years in good health and CMV-seronegative. CDR3s include the opening cysteine and the closing phenylalanine or tryptophan. Fields, in order: J gene, clone size, CDR3 length, V gene, D gene, CDR3 DNA, CDR3 protein. D genes are given only for firm matches. Size is stated for part of the rows, as once, few or many counts, or as a class when the clone is expanded.

TRBJ1-1,-,12,TRBV5-4,-,TGTGTGGTCGGCCAAGGGGATCCTGAAGCTTTCTTT,CVVGQGDPEAFF
TRBJ1-2,few,13,TRBV7-9,-,TGTGCCAGCAGCCCACGGACAGACTATGGCTACACCTTC,CASSPRTDYGYTF
TRBJ2-1,few,15,TRBV6-5,TRBD2,TGTGCCAGCAGTAGTTGGACTAGCGGGAGTAATGAGCAGTTCTTC,CASSSWTSGSNEQFF
TRBJ1-6,-,14,TRBV19,-,TGTGCCAGTAGCGAACGGGGGGGGTATTCACCCCTCCACTTT,CASSERGGYSPLHF
TRBJ1-1,-,15,TRBV6-1,-,TGTGCCAGCAGTGAAGTTGGGACACGAACCGGAGAAGCTTTCTTT,CASSEVGTRTGEAFF
TRBJ2-7,-,10,TRBV2,-,TGTGCCAGCAGTGAACCGGGGCAGTACTTC,CASSEPGQYF
TRBJ2-2,-,18,TRBV7-9,TRBD2,TGTGCCAGCAGCTCACTCGGGGGGGCATTAATGAGCACCGGGGAGCTGTTTTTT,CASSSLGGALMSTGELFF
TRBJ1-3,few,19,TRBV30,-,TGTGCCTGGAGTGTACTCCCCCCACGGGTCTTAAACTCTGGAAACACCATATATTTT,CAWSVLPPRVLNSGNTIYF
TRBJ2-1,-,16,TRBV7-3,TRBD2,TGTGCCAGTAGCACCCTTCCACTAGCGGACTACAATGAGCAGTTCTTC,CASSTLPLADYNEQFF
TRBJ2-1,-,16,TRBV10-3,TRBD2,TGTGCCATCAGTTCCAGGACTAGCGGGAGTTATAATGAGCAGTTCTTC,CAISSRTSGSYNEQFF
TRBJ2-3,-,16,TRBV5-1,-,TGCGCCAGCAGGCGCGCGATGGAGATCTTCACAGATACGCAGTATTTT,CASRRAMEIFTDTQYF
TRBJ2-3,few,17,TRBV5-1,TRBD2,TGCGCCAGCAGCTCCTCGACTAGCGGGTCTAGCACAGATACGCAGTATTTT,CASSSSTSGSSTDTQYF
TRBJ1-6,few,14,TRBV2,-,TGTGCCAGCGGACGGAGGCCTTGGAATTCACCCCTCCACTTT,CASGRRPWNSPLHF
TRBJ1-5,few,15,TRBV25-1,-,TGTGCCAGCAGTGAATCCGGGCGGGGGGATCAGCCCCAGCATTTT,CASSESGRGDQPQHF
TRBJ2-7,-,11,TRBV29-1,-,TGCAGCGTTGAAGATCCTCCAGTCCGGTACTTC,CSVEDPPVRYF
TRBJ2-1,-,15,TRBV5-1,TRBD1,TGCGCCAGCACCGATGGACAGGGCTCCTACAATGAGCAGTTCTTC,CASTDGQGSYNEQFF
TRBJ1-5,-,16,TRBV2,-,TGTGCCAGCAGCTCCCGCCTTCAGGGTGGAGGGCAGCCCCAGCATTTT,CASSSRLQGGGQPQHF
TRBJ1-4,-,11,TRBV28,-,TGTGCCAGCAGACCACAAACGACAGCTTTATTT,CASRPQTTALF
TRBJ1-6,-,17,TRBV30,-,TGTGCCTGGACGTCCAGAGGCAGTGGATGGGATAATTCACCCCTCCACTTT,CAWTSRGSGWDNSPLHF
TRBJ1-2,-,14,TRBV6-5,TRBD1,TGTGCCAGCAGTTACTCCGAAGGGGGCGATGGCTACACCTTC,CASSYSEGGDGYTF
TRBJ2-7,few,15,TRBV10-1,TRBD1,TGCGCCAGCAGTGCCGGACAGGGAAAGGTCTACGAGCAGTACTTC,CASSAGQGKVYEQYF
TRBJ1-6,few,15,TRBV7-2,TRBD1,TGTGCCAGCAGCGCCCGACAGGGAAATAATTCACCCCTCCACTTT,CASSARQGNNSPLHF
TRBJ2-7,few,14,TRBV5-1,TRBD1,TGCGCCAGCAGCTTCGACAGGGTAACCTACGAGCAGTACTTC,CASSFDRVTYEQYF
TRBJ1-5,few,15,TRBV19,TRBD1,TGTGCCAGTACGGTGTCGGGACAGATTAATCAGCCCCAGCATTTT,CASTVSGQINQPQHF
TRBJ2-3,-,15,TRBV18,-,TGTGCCAGCTCACCCGGGTTGAGAGGCACAGATACGCAGTATTTT,CASSPGLRGTDTQYF